This T cell receptor (beta chain) was found in a study of T cell responses to AZD1222 COVID-19 vaccine (dated by TCRdb to the early 2020s). In terms of the full investigation: AZD1222 recipients given second doses at about 4 weeks or at about 12 weeks were pooled, since spike-specific TCR depth and breadth were not found to differ between the two schedules. TCR sequencing covered about 230 trial participants: 207 given two doses of AZD1222 and 26 given two doses of MenACWY control vaccine. Trial participants were enrolled by age into 18-55, 56-69 and 70-plus year subgroups, with around 150, 28 and 57 TCR-sequenced participants respectively. General study outcomes and caveats: The 56-69-year group was small, and its depth increase did not reach significance, likely because of low power. Conclusions about previously exposed vaccinees are limited, since just 5 to 7 AZD1222 recipients were seropositive for SARS-CoV-2 at baseline. Participants were mostly white British and included more females than males, and it was suggested by the authors that clonal diversity may have been underestimated. Nearly half of unique spike-specific TCRs reportedly recognized epitopes outside regions mutated in the B.1.351 and B.1.1.7 variants. The whole spike protein was spanned by vaccine-associated CD4 TCRs, and dominant responses were seen in regions 160-218 and 743-854. Spike-specific TCR breadth and depth rose significantly after two AZD1222 doses compared with day 0 and with MenACWY recipients. Because no samples from the day 14 peak response were available, repertoires could be characterized only after the peak T cell response.

What the time point label conveys for this sample: baseline before first vaccination. Vaccinee samples were obtained from the UK trials COV001 and COV002, which included a single-blind randomized controlled phase 2/3 trial of AZD1222 (ChAdOx1 nCoV-19) in healthy adults. For TCRbeta chain sequencing, PBMC samples from trial participants were taken at day 0 and at day 28 after the second dose. As regards this clone: Its antigen has not been determined. One base away there is no much larger clone; base qualities are not given.

The CDR3 regions of human TCRbeta chains were analyzed by immunosequencing. Processing in the source paper ran as follows. TCRs in the repertoires were matched against a reference library of SARS-CoV-2-specific TCRs that had been generated with the MIRA antigen-specificity platform. Breadth was defined as the fraction of unique TCRs that were SARS-CoV-2-associated, and depth was defined as the fraction of total T cells that were SARS-CoV-2-associated. Using the MIRA data, every spike-specific TCR was mapped to the spike region that the TCR reacted to and assigned to either a CD4 or a CD8 class. Log10-transformed breadth and depth values were compared by one-way ANOVA with Sidak's multiple comparisons tests. TCRdb stores this immuneACCESS table with in-frame sequences only. Part of the clones is absent; in the studies checked, under half of the shortfall reflects unresolved V genes, and no reason is known for the rest. D and trimming come from the DNA, and the V and J calls and clone size come from that table. This sample is represented by around 160,000 clones; approximately 90% of them were singletons. The top ten hold 4% to 6% of the sample.

The germline V gene supplies CDR1 SGHVS and CDR2 FNYEAQ. The CDR3 runs 15 amino acids, cysteine and phenylalanine included. Only the CDR3 part of the read is kept: 45 bases, read in frame from the first base. Trimming at the junction amounts to 0 bases on V and 9 bases on J, and the germline ends lie 15 bases apart. The chain is encoded by TRBV7-6 joined to TRBJ1-3; a tentative D call is TRBD1 (5 bases match). The sequencing here drew on peripheral blood, taken on day 0 of AZD1222 vaccination. This TCR came from an adult in good health. This receptor carries the CDR3 CASSLAGGAEGTIYF. The DNA sequence follows: TGTGCCAGCAGCTTAGCAGGAGGGGCAGAGGGCACCATATATTTT.